Listed here are 6 T cell receptor beta chains from one sample, sequenced in a study of blood T cell repertoires in COVID-19. The method was immunoSEQ multiplex PCR; TCRdb's version includes in-frame clones alone and lacks a portion of them. The table records about 160,000 clones, roughly 80% of them present only once. Sequenced: PBMCs or T cells enriched from blood (not recorded which). The receptors come from a woman aged 40 to 50 with acute COVID-19.

This chain links TRBV25-1 with TRBJ1-3, with 7 bases fitting TRBD1. V shed 2 bases and J 2 bases; nucleotides not matched to a gene: 3. Germline V gene data show CDR1 as MGHDK and CDR2 as SYGVNS. The CDR3 length is 15 residues. The CDR3 region is CASSETTGPGNTIYF. The CDR3 DNA reads as TGTGCCAGCAGTGAAACGACAGGGCCTGGAAACACCATATATTTT.

This chain uses TRBV29-1 with TRBJ1-1; D possibly corresponds to TRBD1 (5 bases). V lost 4 bases and J 4 bases, leaving 13 bases between the germline ends. This CDR3 has 13 residues. The germline CDR1 and CDR2 sequences are SQVTM and ANQGSEA. The CDR3 DNA reads TGCAGCGTTGGGGAGGGGCGTGGCACTGAAGCTTTCTTT. As protein: CSVGEGRGTEAFF.

The genes are TRBV30 and TRBJ1-2, with D perhaps matching TRBD1 (6 bases). Germline values: CDR1 GTSNPN, CDR2 SVGIG (reference sequence). The CDR3 consists of 11 residues. V was pared by 3 bases and J by 6 bases, with 8 bases between. The CDR3 bases are TGTGCCTGGAGACAGGGTAATGGCTACACCTTC. It is translated as CAWRQGNGYTF. Combining the CDR3 with reference TRBV30 and TRBJ1-2 gives the whole variable domain SQTIHQWPATLVQPVGSPLSLECTVEGTSNPNLYWYRQAAGRGLQLLFYSVGIGQISSEVPQNLSASRPQDRQFILSSKKLLLSDSGFYLCAWRQGNGYTFGSGTRLTVV.

This CDR3 reads CASSQEWREGAQETQYF. CDR3 DNA: TGCGCCAGCAGCCAAGAATGGCGGGAGGGTGCACAAGAGACCCAGTACTTC. The chain has TRBV4-1 and TRBJ2-5; 9 bases are shared with TRBD2. The CDR3 loop spans 17 amino acids. With 0 bases clipped from V and 2 bases from J, the junction kept 7 bases outside the gene matches. Germline CDR1 and CDR2: MGHRA and YSYEKL.

V gene TRBV15 combines with J gene TRBJ1-5; D not certain. V shed 5 bases and J shed 2 bases, with 10 bases lying between them. CDR3 length equals 14 residues. CDR1 is LNHNV and CDR2 is YYDKDF in the germline V gene (reference sequence). The CDR3 DNA reads TGTGCCACCAGCCAGGAGGACCGCAATCAGCCCCAGCATTTT. Encoded protein: CATSQEDRNQPQHF.

This clone was seen once. The rearrangement uses TRBV11-2 and TRBJ1-5; D remains unclear. This CDR3 is built from 13 residues. Germline V CDR1 and CDR2: SGHAT, FQNNGV. Trimming took off 0 bases at V and 4 bases at J, with 4 bases between the two ends. The CDR3, as DNA: TGTGCCAGCAGCTTAGATAATAATCAGCCCCAGCATTTT. Protein: CASSLDNNQPQHF.